This T cell receptor (beta chain) originates from a study of a mutant IDH1 vaccine in newly diagnosed glioma. As for the study in general: Patients had received radiotherapy, temozolomide, or both previously, most receiving both. Visit V12 was at week 35; visit V13 was at week 47.

As for this clone: Its antigen is still unknown.

Trimming removed 5 bases at V and 2 bases at J, with 5 bases between. This CDR3 has 11 residues. In germline, CDR1 is SGHRS, CDR2 YFSETQ. Time point given: week 47, end of study. Each vaccine dose was 300 ug of mutant IDH1 20-mer peptide, with topical imiquimod. The patients received vaccinations eight times, in weeks 1, 3, 5, 7, 11, 15, 19 and 23. Tumors from donors were new WHO grade 3 or 4 IDH1-mutant astrocytomas with ATRX loss. Generated by immunoSEQ multiplex PCR, the TCRdb table keeps only in-frame clones and is missing some. The data hold some 60,000 clones, with around 83% observed a single time.

This material consisted of PBMCs, taken from a glioma patient whose treatment included an IDH1 peptide vaccine. This receptor was identified in a man aged 25-45 years with glioma. The rearrangement joins TRBV5-1 to TRBJ2-7; D is uncertain. The CDR3 here is CASSSAYEQYF. In DNA, the CDR3 is TGCGCCAGCAGTAGTGCCTACGAGCAGTACTTC.